This entry lists 28 T cell receptor beta chains sequenced from one sample in a study of T cells after yellow fever vaccination. TCRdb re-called the 5' RACE reads with MiXCR, one entry per CDR3 protein. Among 200,000 to 300,000 distinct CDR3 sequences listed, about an eighth were seen once. The sample here was CD4+ T cells sorted from PBMCs, taken 45 days after the yellow fever booster vaccination. The receptors were gathered from a man aged 25-40 years who received the YFV17D yellow fever vaccine.

This rearrangement joins TRBV4-3 to TRBJ2-1; 7 nucleotides line up with TRBD2. V shed 4 bases and J 1 base; nucleotides not matched to a gene: 4. CDR1 is LGHNA, CDR2 YSLEER, per germline. There are 15 residues in the CDR3. CDR3 sequence: CASSRASGSYNEQFF. DNA for the CDR3: TGCGCCAGCAGCCGGGCTAGCGGATCCTACAATGAGCAGTTCTTC.

The chain recombines TRBV5-1 with TRBJ1-1; no reliable D call. V lost 0 bases and J 6 bases, leaving 9 bases between the germline ends. This CDR3 has 13 amino acids. The germline V gene has CDR1 SGHRS and CDR2 YFSETQ. CDR3 sequence (DNA): TGCGCCAGCAGCTTGGGGACCTCCTCTGAAGCTTTCTTT. Its translation: CASSLGTSSEAFF.

This chain connects TRBV5-1 to TRBJ2-3; D remains ambiguous. Germline V gene data show CDR1 as SGHRS and CDR2 as YFSETQ. This CDR3 has 14 residues. The V end was cut by 0 bases, the J end by 6 bases, with 11 bases between. CDR3 nucleotides: TGCGCCAGCAGCTTGGCCAGACCAGTTGATACGCAGTATTTT. Its protein is CASSLARPVDTQYF.

This clonotype came up a few times. This chain joins TRBV20-1 and TRBJ2-2; the match to TRBD2 covers 10 bases. The CDR3 extends over 16 amino acids. Trimming at V came to 7 bases and at J to 2 bases, leaving 10 bases not matched to a gene. Germline assignment: CDR1 DFQATT and CDR2 SNEGSKA (reference sequence). DNA of the CDR3: TGCAGTGTCGGGAGAAGGACTAGCGGAAACACCGGGGAGCTGTTTTTT. Its protein is CSVGRRTSGNTGELFF.

The rearrangement joins TRBV18 to TRBJ2-7; D not resolved. The germline V and J ends were trimmed by 4 bases and 2 bases, with 12 bases remaining between them. CDR1 and CDR2 (germline): KGHSH, LQKENI. The CDR3 is 14 amino acids. The CDR3 DNA reads TGTGCCAGCTCACGCGAAGGACCGACCTACGAGCAGTACTTC. Translated: CASSREGPTYEQYF. Using reference TRBV18 and TRBJ2-7 for the parts outside the CDR3, the full variable domain is NAGVMQNPRHLVRRRGQEARLRCSPMKGHSHVYWYRQLPEEGLKFMVYLQKENIIDESGMPKERFSAEFPKEGPSILRIQQVVRGDSAAYFCASSREGPTYEQYFGPGTRLTVT.

This clonotype was found a few times. The chain has TRBV20-1 and TRBJ2-1; 8 bases line up with TRBD2. CDR3 length equals 14 residues. Germline lookup yields CDR1 DFQATT and CDR2 SNEGSKA (reference sequence). The V and J ends lost 0 bases and 9 bases, in that order; junction bases with no gene match: 7. Written as DNA, the CDR3 is TGCAGTGCTAGAGATGGGCGGGAGGAGGGTGAGCAGTTCTTC. Protein sequence: CSARDGREEGEQFF.

This clonotype occurred a few times. The CDR3 region is CSDKQGGRETQYF. The CDR3 nucleotides are TGCAGCGACAAACAAGGGGGGAGGGAGACCCAGTACTTC. The V and J genes are TRBV29-1 and TRBJ2-5; the D call may be TRBD1 or TRBD2 (6 bases each). CDR3 size: 13 residues. Germline V gives CDR1 SQVTM, CDR2 ANQGSEA. V lost 7 bases, J lost 5 bases, and 17 bases lay in between.

This clonotype was recorded at least ten times. The gene calls are TRBV7-6 and TRBJ2-2; a weak D match, TRBD2 (7 bases). This CDR3 region has 15 residues. Germline CDR1 and CDR2: SGHVS and FNYEAQ. Trimming took off 5 bases at V and 7 bases at J, with 17 bases between the two ends. The CDR3 loop reads CASSPRGGANGELFF. In nucleotides, the CDR3 is TGTGCCAGCAGCCCTCGAGGGGGGGCAAACGGGGAGCTGTTTTTT. Combining the CDR3 with reference TRBV7-6 and TRBJ2-2 gives the whole variable domain GAGVSQSPRYKVTKRGQDVALRCDPISGHVSLYWYRQALGQGPEFLTYFNYEAQQDKSGLPNDRFSAERPEGSISTLTIQRTEQRDSAMYRCASSPRGGANGELFFGEGSRLTVL.

This clonotype was counted only a few times. The genes are TRBV20-1 and TRBJ2-3; the D is unclear. The CDR3 is made up of 13 amino acids. The V gene's germline CDR1 is DFQATT and CDR2 SNEGSKA (reference sequence). Deletions cut 5 bases from V and 1 base from J, with 10 bases between. The CDR3 DNA sequence: TGCAGTGCTGGGCGTGGGGGCACAGATACGCAGTATTTT. As protein: CSAGRGGTDTQYF.

This clonotype has more than one count but fewer than ten. The V gene is TRBV29-1, the J gene TRBJ2-5; the D call may be TRBD1 or TRBD2 (5 bases each). The CDR3 is made up of 15 amino acids. The germline V gene encodes CDR1 SQVTM and CDR2 ANQGSEA. The V gene lost 5 bases and the J gene lost 4 bases, with 20 bases spanning the gap. The CDR3 is CSVRNRAGAAETQYF. The CDR3 bases are TGCAGCGTTCGAAACCGGGCCGGGGCGGCAGAGACCCAGTACTTC.

V gene TRBV5-1 combines with J gene TRBJ2-5; 7 bases fit TRBD1. Germline V gene lookup returns CDR1 SGHRS and CDR2 YFSETQ. This CDR3 has 14 residues. V trimming: 4 bases; J trimming: 1 base; junction bases outside the gene matches: 4. DNA of the CDR3: TGCGCCAGCAGCGTGGGACAGTCCCAAGAGACCCAGTACTTC. Its translation: CASSVGQSQETQYF.

The chain uses TRBV5-1 and TRBJ2-2, with D hard to call. V shed 3 bases and J shed 0 bases, with 12 bases lying between them. The CDR3 runs 16 residues. Germline-derived CDR1 and CDR2 are SGHRS and YFSETQ. CDR3 protein: CASSSGVTANTGELFF. For the CDR3, the DNA is TGCGCCAGCAGCTCGGGTGTCACGGCGAACACCGGGGAGCTGTTTTTT.

This clonotype has just a few counts. The rearrangement uses TRBV12-3 or TRBV12-4 and TRBJ1-5; D may be TRBD1 (5 bases). The CDR3 has 14 residues. V gave up 3 bases and J gave up 7 bases, with 13 bases separating them. This chain's CDR3 is CASSFRQGGQPQHF. DNA of the CDR3: TGTGCCAGCAGTTTCAGGCAGGGCGGACAGCCCCAGCATTTT.

The CDR3 protein is CSAGRGPYEQYF. For the CDR3, the DNA is TGCAGTGCCGGACGGGGTCCCTACGAGCAGTACTTC. This chain links TRBV20-1 with TRBJ2-7; D possibly corresponds to TRBD2 (5 bases). The V and J ends lost 6 bases and 2 bases respectively, with 11 bases between them. Germline V gene sequence: CDR1 DFQATT, CDR2 SNEGSKA (reference sequence). The CDR3 covers 12 residues.

In its sample, this clonotype was seen many times. This chain links TRBV12-3 or TRBV12-4 with TRBJ2-1; 10 bases match TRBD2. The V gene end was trimmed by 7 bases and the J gene end by 9 bases; junction bases not matched to a gene: 15. This CDR3 contains 16 residues. CDR3 amino acids: CASNPLERGGPGEQFF. The CDR3 DNA is TGTGCCAGCAACCCCCTGGAGCGGGGGGGACCGGGTGAGCAGTTCTTC.

The sample holds a few counts of this clonotype. The chain has TRBV4-2 and TRBJ2-1; D not certain. This CDR3 contains 14 residues. Germline V gene data show CDR1 as LGHNA and CDR2 as YNFKEQ. V was pared by 0 bases and J by 8 bases, with 11 bases between. CDR3 in DNA: TGTGCCAGCAGCCAAGAGGCGAAGATCCATGAGCAGTTCTTC. Amino acid sequence: CASSQEAKIHEQFF.

This clonotype was detected ten times or more. The chain joins TRBV15 to TRBJ2-7; maybe TRBD2 (5 bases). The CDR3 is made up of 13 amino acids. Germline loops: CDR1 LNHNV, CDR2 YYDKDF (reference sequence). Trimming stripped 4 bases from V and 1 base from J, with 8 bases between. CDR3 amino acids: CATSTGGSYEQYF. The CDR3 DNA is TGTGCCACCAGCACAGGCGGGTCCTACGAGCAGTACTTC. The full variable domain, with the rest looked up from reference TRBV15 and TRBJ2-7, is DAMVIQNPRYQVTQFGKPVTLSCSQTLNHNVMYWYQQKSSQAPKLLFHYYDKDFNNEADTPDNFQSRRPNTSFCFLDIRSPGLGDTAMYLCATSTGGSYEQYFGPGTRLTVT.

This clonotype was observed a few times. This chain links TRBV7-8 with TRBJ2-2, with D uncertain. The CDR3 spans 13 residues. Germline values: CDR1 SGHVS, CDR2 FQNEAQ. V dropped 4 bases and J dropped 10 bases, with 13 bases sitting between them. CDR3 in amino acids: CASSSSNMQELFF. CDR3 nucleotides: TGTGCCAGCAGCTCCTCCAACATGCAGGAGCTGTTTTTT. The full variable domain, rest sourced from reference TRBV7-8 and TRBJ2-2, is GAGVSQSPRYKVAKRGQDVALRCDPISGHVSLFWYQQALGQGPEFLTYFQNEAQLDKSGLPSDRFFAERPEGSVSTLKIQRTQQEDSAVYLCASSSSNMQELFFGEGSRLTVL.

The rearrangement joins TRBV7-2 to TRBJ2-7, with D possibly TRBD2 on 6 matching bases. In germline, CDR1 is SGHTA, CDR2 FQGNSA. The CDR3 is made up of 15 amino acids. V was cut by 5 bases and J by 5 bases, with 19 bases left in between. CDR3 sequence: CASSPRASVTHEQYF. In nucleotides, the CDR3 is TGTGCCAGCAGCCCACGGGCTAGCGTAACTCACGAGCAGTACTTC. The full variable domain, rest sourced from reference TRBV7-2 and TRBJ2-7, is GAGVSQSPSNKVTEKGKDVELRCDPISGHTALYWYRQSLGQGLEFLIYFQGNSAPDKSGLPSDRFSAERTGGSVSTLTIQRTQQEDSAVYLCASSPRASVTHEQYFGPGTRLTVT.

The rearrangement links TRBV24-1 to TRBJ2-2; TRBD2 matches 12 bases. The CDR3 runs to 14 residues. Germline CDR1 and CDR2: KGHDR and SFDVKD. With V trimmed by 11 bases and J by 8 bases, 8 bases remained unmatched. CDR3 coding DNA: TGTGCCATCGCGACTAGCGGGAGCAAGGGGGAGCTGTTTTTT. Its translation: CAIATSGSKGELFF.

CDR3: CASSKDTYEQYF. In DNA, the CDR3 is TGTGCCAGCAGTAAGGATACCTACGAGCAGTACTTC. V gene TRBV2 combines with J gene TRBJ2-7; D unresolved. Germline values: CDR1 SNHLY, CDR2 FYNNEI. With 5 bases removed from V and 2 bases from J, the gap between germline ends came to 7 bases. This CDR3 comprises 12 residues.

The chain joins TRBV12-3 or TRBV12-4 to TRBJ2-2; D is ambiguous. The V gene lost 1 base and the J gene lost 5 bases, with 8 bases spanning the gap. The CDR3 consists of 14 residues. The CDR3 sequence is CASSLVQGTGELFF. CDR3 coding DNA: TGTGCCAGCAGTTTAGTCCAAGGGACCGGGGAGCTGTTTTTT.

This clonotype was observed many times. The rearrangement joins TRBV20-1 to TRBJ2-3; D uncertain. The CDR3 sequence is 14 residues long. V was clipped by 0 bases and J by 0 bases, with 7 bases between them. CDR1 and CDR2 from the germline V gene are DFQATT and SNEGSKA (reference sequence). DNA of the CDR3: TGCAGTGCTAGAGATGGAAGAAGCACAGATACGCAGTATTTT. Its protein product is CSARDGRSTDTQYF.

J is TRBJ2-4 and V is TRBV4-3; tentative D call: TRBD1 (6 bases). Trimming pared 4 bases from V and 5 bases from J, leaving 15 bases between. Looked up from germline, CDR1 is LGHNA and CDR2 is YSLEER. The CDR3 loop spans 15 amino acids. DNA of the CDR3: TGCGCCAGCAGCCCGGGGACCCAGGGGCAAAACATTCAGTACTTC. This codes for CASSPGTQGQNIQYF.

This clonotype appeared a few times. The gene calls are TRBV10-3 and TRBJ2-3, with 8 bases that match TRBD2. Germline V CDR1 and CDR2: ENHRY, SYGVKD. The CDR3 consists of 13 residues. V shed 7 bases, J shed 4 bases, and the junction held 4 bases outside the gene matches. CDR3 protein: CAITGGSPDTQYF. The CDR3 DNA reads TGTGCCATCACGGGAGGGTCCCCAGATACGCAGTATTTT.

This clonotype was counted only a few times. This chain uses TRBV7-9 with TRBJ2-7; 8 bases align to TRBD1. Germline V gives CDR1 SEHNR, CDR2 FQNEAQ (reference sequence). With V trimmed by 5 bases and J by 4 bases, 7 bases remained unmatched. The CDR3 is made up of 14 amino acids. CDR3 protein: CASSGRTGGYEQYF. The CDR3 DNA is TGTGCCAGCAGCGGCCGTACAGGGGGGTACGAGCAGTACTTC.

This clonotype was seen only a few times. The chain combines TRBV28 with TRBJ2-7; D is unresolved. Trimming shortened V by 6 bases and J by 0 bases, and 6 bases separated the two germline ends. The CDR3 runs to 12 residues. Germline loops: CDR1 MDHEN, CDR2 SYDVKM. The CDR3 bases are TGTGCCAGCAGGGACCTCTCCTACGAGCAGTACTTC. It encodes CASRDLSYEQYF.

The chain uses TRBV4-2 and TRBJ2-3; 7 bases are a match to TRBD2. The CDR3 has 15 amino acids. Trimming removed 1 base from V and 6 bases from J; junction bases left unmatched: 7. Germline lookup yields CDR1 LGHNA and CDR2 YNFKEQ. Here the CDR3 DNA reads TGTGCCAGCAGCCAAGGGGGGAGGGAGAGGGATACGCAGTATTTT. Amino acid sequence: CASSQGGRERDTQYF.